This T cell receptor (beta chain) was found in a study of control samples from healthy donors and cancer patients. Profiled with immunoSEQ multiplex PCR; TCRdb holds only in-frame clones, not every one. In the table there are 60,000 to 75,000 clones, approximately 89% of which are singletons. Material for sequencing was PBMCs. This clonotype originated in a man between 60 and 70 years old with colorectal cancer.

The CDR3 sequence: CASSEVGRASGNTIYF. CDR3 sequence (DNA): TGTGCCAGCAGTGAAGTCGGCAGGGCCTCTGGAAACACCATATATTTT. V gene TRBV2 combines with J gene TRBJ1-3; tentatively, D is TRBD1 (5 bases). The CDR3 has 16 residues. Germline assignment: CDR1 SNHLY and CDR2 FYNNEI. V was pared by 1 base and J by 0 bases, with 10 bases between.